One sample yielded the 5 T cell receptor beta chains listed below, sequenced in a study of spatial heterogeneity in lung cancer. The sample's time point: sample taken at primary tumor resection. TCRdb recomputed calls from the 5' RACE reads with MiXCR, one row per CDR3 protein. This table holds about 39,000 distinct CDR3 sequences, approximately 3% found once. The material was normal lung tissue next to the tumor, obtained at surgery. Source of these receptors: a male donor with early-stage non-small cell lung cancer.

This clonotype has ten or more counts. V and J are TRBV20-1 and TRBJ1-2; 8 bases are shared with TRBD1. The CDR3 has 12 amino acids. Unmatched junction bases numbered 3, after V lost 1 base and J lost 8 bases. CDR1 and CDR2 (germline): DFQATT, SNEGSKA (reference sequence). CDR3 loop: CSARGTGNGYTF. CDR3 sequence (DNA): TGCAGTGCTAGAGGGACAGGGAACGGCTACACCTTC.

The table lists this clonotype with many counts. For the CDR3, the DNA is TGTGCCAGCAGCCAAAGCAAGCGTCTGGCAGATACGCAGTATTTT. It is translated as CASSQSKRLADTQYF. V gene TRBV3-2 combines with J gene TRBJ2-3. TRBV3-2 is a documented pseudogene. The CDR3 sequence is 15 residues long.

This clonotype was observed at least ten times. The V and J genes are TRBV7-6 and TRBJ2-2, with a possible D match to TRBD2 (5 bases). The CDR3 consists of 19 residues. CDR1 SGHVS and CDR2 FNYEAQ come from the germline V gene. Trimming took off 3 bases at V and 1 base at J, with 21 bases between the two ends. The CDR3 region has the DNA TGTGCCAGCAGCTTGGAAGTTGTTGGGGAGATATGGAACACCGGGGAGCTGTTTTTT. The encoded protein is CASSLEVVGEIWNTGELFF.

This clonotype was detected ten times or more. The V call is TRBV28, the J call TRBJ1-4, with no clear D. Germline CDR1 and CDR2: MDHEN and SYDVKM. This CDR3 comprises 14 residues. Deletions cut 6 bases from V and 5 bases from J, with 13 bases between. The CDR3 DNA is TGTGCCAGCAGATCAACGGCCTTGAATGAAAAACTGTTTTTT. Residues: CASRSTALNEKLFF.

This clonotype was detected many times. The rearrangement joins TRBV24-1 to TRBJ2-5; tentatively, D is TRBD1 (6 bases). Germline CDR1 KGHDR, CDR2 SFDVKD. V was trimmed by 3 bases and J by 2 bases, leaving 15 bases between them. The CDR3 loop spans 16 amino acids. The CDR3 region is CATSDPPPGQQETQYF. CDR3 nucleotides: TGTGCCACCAGTGATCCACCTCCGGGACAACAAGAGACCCAGTACTTC.